The 17 T cell receptor beta chains reported below all come from one sample, sequenced in a study of cytomegalovirus exposure and HLA in healthy donors. PCR employed 60 Vbeta and 13 Jbeta primers. Sequencing was performed with immunoSEQ multiplex PCR; in TCRdb, only in-frame clones are kept and a portion is missing. The sample shows 140,000 to 150,000 clones, 60% to 85% of them seen only once. Sequenced sample: PBMCs. These receptors were collected from a middle-aged man in good health and CMV-seropositive.

The chain uses TRBV18 and TRBJ1-5; perhaps TRBD1 as D (6 bases). The ends were cut back, 6 bases at V and 2 bases at J, with 8 bases in the middle. This CDR3 is built from 13 residues. Germline V gene sequence: CDR1 KGHSH, CDR2 LQKENI. The CDR3 region has the DNA TGTGCCAGCTCTAGACAGGGCAATCAGCCCCAGCATTTT. Protein: CASSRQGNQPQHF.

The chain recombines TRBV25-1 with TRBJ1-2, with TRBD1 identical over 9 bases. V was clipped by 3 bases and J by 5 bases; unmatched bases: 10. Germline V gene sequence: CDR1 MGHDK, CDR2 SYGVNS. The CDR3 is made up of 16 amino acids. Written as DNA, the CDR3 is TGTGCCAGCAGTGATCCCGGGACAGGGAACGTGTATGGCTACACCTTC. It translates to CASSDPGTGNVYGYTF.

V is TRBV9 and J is TRBJ1-5; tentative D call: TRBD1 (6 bases). The germline V gene encodes CDR1 SGDLS and CDR2 YYNGEE. The V gene lost 1 base and the J gene lost 9 bases, with 14 bases spanning the gap. The CDR3 is 14 amino acids. CDR3 amino acids: CASSVSGDFRPQHF. CDR3 DNA sequence: TGTGCCAGCAGCGTATCAGGGGATTTTCGGCCCCAGCATTTT. Drawing the rest from reference TRBV9 and TRBJ1-5, the complete variable domain is DSGVTQTPKHLITATGQRVTLRCSPRSGDLSVYWYQQSLDQGLQFLIQYYNGEERAKGNILERFSAQQFPDLHSELNLSSLELGDSALYFCASSVSGDFRPQHFGDGTRLSIL.

The rearrangement joins TRBV5-1 to TRBJ1-2, with TRBD1 identical over 7 bases. The CDR3 runs 12 residues. J lost 8 bases, V lost 4 bases, and 5 bases had no gene match. The germline V gene encodes CDR1 SGHRS and CDR2 YFSETQ. The CDR3 here is CASSTGQSGYTF. CDR3 sequence (DNA): TGCGCCAGCAGCACGGGACAGTCGGGCTACACCTTC.

The chain couples TRBV5-1 to TRBJ2-7; D possibly corresponds to TRBD1 (5 bases). Germline CDR1 and CDR2: SGHRS and YFSETQ. V lost 4 bases and J lost 4, with 9 bases in between. This CDR3 contains 12 residues. In DNA, the CDR3 is TGCGCCAGCAGCCTCCCAGGGTACGAGCAGTACTTC. This gives the protein CASSLPGYEQYF.

This clone occurred a few times. Other DNA sequences within the sample encode an identical CDR3. The CDR3 bases are TGTGCCAGCAGCTTAGGAGGTTTCGGCTATGGCTACACCTTC. Protein sequence: CASSLGGFGYGYTF. The genes are TRBV7-9 and TRBJ1-2; no clear D gene. Trimming cost V 1 base and J 4 bases, with 10 bases left between them. Germline CDR1 and CDR2: SEHNR and FQNEAQ (reference sequence). This CDR3 comprises 14 residues.

The chain joins TRBV25-1 to TRBJ2-1; 11 nucleotides agree with TRBD2. The length of the CDR3 is 16 residues. With V trimmed by 7 bases and J by 3 bases, 8 bases remained unmatched. The germline V gene has CDR1 MGHDK and CDR2 SYGVNS. CDR3 DNA sequence: TGTGCCAGCAACCCCTCCGGGACTAGCGGCTACAATGAGCAGTTCTTC. This codes for CASNPSGTSGYNEQFF.

The gene calls are TRBV4-3 and TRBJ1-2; 12 bases fit TRBD1. Losses at the gene ends were 5 bases for V and 7 bases for J; bases not matched to a gene: 8. Germline V lookup: CDR1 LGHNA, CDR2 YSLEER. The CDR3 extends over 15 amino acids. CDR3 nucleotide sequence: TGCGCCAGCAGCGCCCGGGACAGGGGGCTTGGTGGCTACACCTTC. The encoded protein is CASSARDRGLGGYTF.

The J gene is TRBJ1-5, the V gene TRBV11-2, with D hard to call. The V and J ends lost 1 base and 3 bases respectively, with 4 bases between them. The V gene's germline CDR1 is SGHAT and CDR2 FQNNGV. The CDR3 contains 13 residues. This CDR3 reads CASSLGLNQPQHF. CDR3 bases: TGTGCCAGCAGCTTAGGACTCAATCAGCCCCAGCATTTT. Complete variable domain (other parts from reference TRBV11-2 and TRBJ1-5): EAGVAQSPRYKIIEKRQSVAFWCNPISGHATLYWYQQILGQGPKLLIQFQNNGVVDDSQLPKDRFSAERLKGVDSTLKIQPAKLEDSAVYLCASSLGLNQPQHFGDGTRLSIL.

The rearrangement joins TRBV5-4 to TRBJ2-7, with D possibly matching TRBD2 (6 bases). This CDR3 region has 15 residues. Trimming shortened V by 0 bases and J by 0 bases, and 10 bases separated the two germline ends. Germline values: CDR1 SGHNT, CDR2 YYREEE (reference sequence). The chain's CDR3 is CASSLARGSSYEQYF. In DNA form, the CDR3 reads TGTGCCAGCAGCTTGGCGCGGGGATCCTCCTACGAGCAGTACTTC.

For this clone: The junction differs from germline at one of its ends, possibly a read error. V and J are TRBV7-9 and TRBJ2-7, with a possible D match to TRBD2 (6 bases). CDR1 and CDR2 (germline): SEHNR, FQNEAQ (reference sequence). The CDR3 covers 15 residues. The CDR3 is CSSSLIGGVTYEQYF. CDR3 sequence (DNA): TGTTCCAGCAGCTTAATTGGCGGGGTGACCTACGAGCAGTACTTC.

This rearrangement joins TRBV9 to TRBJ2-7, with D perhaps matching TRBD1 (5 bases). The CDR3 is 15 amino acids. The germline V gene encodes CDR1 SGDLS and CDR2 YYNGEE. Trimming took off 0 bases at V and 3 bases at J, with 13 bases between the two ends. DNA for the CDR3: TGTGCCAGCAGCGTAGATGGGGCAGCTTACTACGAGCAGTACTTC. It codes for CASSVDGAAYYEQYF.

This clone occurred a few times. This rearrangement joins TRBV11-2 to TRBJ1-1; D not certain. V lost 1 base to trimming and J lost 7 bases, with 7 bases between them. The germline CDR1 and CDR2 sequences are SGHAT and FQNNGV. The CDR3 runs to 12 residues. The CDR3 sequence is CASSLAGYEAFF. In nucleotides, the CDR3 is TGTGCCAGCAGCTTAGCGGGTTATGAAGCTTTCTTT.

The chain has TRBV11-1 and TRBJ2-3, with D perhaps matching TRBD1 (5 bases). The CDR3 totals 15 residues. In germline, CDR1 is SGHAT, CDR2 FQDESV (reference sequence). Trimming stripped 1 base from V and 1 base from J, with 9 bases between. The CDR3 spells CASSLEVRGTDTQYF. CDR3 sequence (DNA): TGTGCCAGCAGCTTAGAGGTCAGGGGCACAGATACGCAGTATTTT.

About this clone itself: The identical CDR3 is also encoded by other nucleotide sequences in the sample. The chain has TRBV7-8 and TRBJ2-7, with TRBD2 as a possible D gene (5 bases). In germline, CDR1 is SGHVS, CDR2 FQNEAQ. The CDR3 has 14 residues. V was clipped by 2 bases and J by 4 bases, with 12 bases between them. The CDR3 is CASSLLAVSYEQYF. The DNA for the CDR3 is TGTGCCAGCAGCTTACTAGCCGTCTCTTACGAGCAGTACTTC.

The rearrangement joins TRBV6-1 to TRBJ2-2; 9 positions agree with TRBD2. The CDR3 sequence is 15 residues long. CDR1 and CDR2 from the germline V gene are MNHNS and SASEGT. V shed 5 bases, J shed 5 bases, and the junction held 6 bases outside the gene matches. CDR3: CASSFLTSGTGELFF. The CDR3 DNA sequence: TGTGCCAGCAGTTTTTTGACTAGCGGTACCGGGGAGCTGTTTTTT.

This rearrangement joins TRBV19 to TRBJ2-5; TRBD2 is a possible D gene (6 bases). Germline CDR1 LNHDA, CDR2 SQIVND (reference sequence). The V gene lost 6 bases and the J gene lost 4 bases, with 15 bases spanning the gap. This CDR3 region has 14 residues. The CDR3 sequence: CASRPGDGGETQYF. DNA for the CDR3: TGTGCCAGTAGGCCGGGAGACGGGGGAGAGACCCAGTACTTC. The full variable domain, rest sourced from reference TRBV19 and TRBJ2-5, is DGGITQSPKYLFRKEGQNVTLSCEQNLNHDAMYWYRQDPGQGLRLIYYSQIVNDFQKGDIAEGYSVSREKKESFPLTVTSAQKNPTAFYLCASRPGDGGETQYFGPGTRLLVL.